This T cell receptor beta chain derives from a study of PD-L1 blockade in urothelial cancer. As for the study in general: Blood drawn 3 weeks (second dose) and 6 weeks after treatment start was analyzed.

Data came from immunoSEQ multiplex PCR; TCRdb stores just in-frame clones and leaves some out. The sample holds approximately 51,000 clones; just over 85% are singletons and the top ten take over 20%. The CDR3 is made up of 13 amino acids. Looked up from germline, CDR1 is MNHNS and CDR2 is SASEGT. Trimming took off 5 bases at V and 6 bases at J, with 11 bases between the two ends. Time point described: pretreatment peripheral blood. Sequenced material: PBMCs, taken around atezolizumab (anti-PD-L1) treatment. The clonotype was recovered from a man aged 60 to 69 with urothelial cancer. This chain uses TRBV6-1 with TRBJ2-1, with D unclear. DNA of the CDR3: TGTGCCAGCAGTCGAAAGCAAAGCAATGAGCAGTTCTTC. As protein: CASSRKQSNEQFF.